This is a list of T cell receptor beta chains from one sample in a study of human T cells and chemical hapten exposure. TCRdb processed the RACE reads anew with MiXCR; each CDR3 protein has one entry. Of approximately 72,000 distinct CDR3 sequences in the sample, approximately 12% are singletons; the top ten hold roughly 1.4%. The sequenced sample was whole blood, obtained in connection with sensitization to the hapten diphenylcyclopropenone (DPC). All receptors derive from a woman in her forties or fifties with alopecia areata. Some clones in this sample may be carry-over from other donors' samples. Both conserved end residues are part of each CDR3. The D gene is left open where the match is weak. For some rows the clone size is stated as once, few or many, or as a class when expanded; others skip it.

v_call,clone_size,j_call,d_call,cdr3_nt,cdr3_aa
TRBV4-3,NA,TRBJ1-1,NA,TGCGCCAGCAGCCTCAAATCGGGAGGTCAAAACACTGAAGCTTTCTTT,CASSLKSGGQNTEAFF
TRBV6-5,many,TRBJ2-7,TRBD2,TGTGCCAGCAAGGGACTAGCGGGTACCCCCTACGAGCAGTACTTC,CASKGLAGTPYEQYF
TRBV7-2,many,TRBJ2-7,TRBD2,TGTGCCAGCAGCTTAGGGCCTAGCGGCTACGAGCAGTACTTC,CASSLGPSGYEQYF
TRBV7-8,NA,TRBJ2-1,NA,TGTGCCAGCAGCTTACTCCCCGGGACACCTAATGAGCAGTTCTTC,CASSLLPGTPNEQFF
TRBV5-1,few,TRBJ2-1,TRBD2,TGCGCCAGCAGCTCTAGCGGGGGAACCTACAATGAGCAGTTCTTC,CASSSSGGTYNEQFF
TRBV7-2,few,TRBJ1-1,NA,TGTGCCAGCAGCTTAGCGCCGGACTATGAAGCTTTCTTT,CASSLAPDYEAFF
TRBV20-1,NA,TRBJ1-5,NA,TGCAGTGCCGCTGACAGAGTCAATCAGCCCCAGCATTTT,CSAADRVNQPQHF
TRBV24-1,many,TRBJ2-7,TRBD1,TGTGCCACCAGTGATCCTGGGACAGGTTCGAGCGAGCAGTACTTC,CATSDPGTGSSEQYF
TRBV5-1,NA,TRBJ2-4,NA,TGCGCCAGCAGGTTGGGCGGTCTAGCCAAAAACATTCAGTACTTC,CASRLGGLAKNIQYF
TRBV29-1,many,TRBJ2-7,TRBD1,TGCAGCGGAGGTACCGGGACAGGGAACGAGCAGTACTTC,CSGGTGTGNEQYF
TRBV9,NA,TRBJ1-1,NA,TGTGCCAGCAGCGCGAAACCGAACACTGAAGCTTTCTTT,CASSAKPNTEAFF
TRBV9,few,TRBJ2-7,TRBD1,TGTGCCAGCAGCTGGGGACAGGGGGCAAGTTACGAGCAGTACTTC,CASSWGQGASYEQYF
TRBV4-1,many,TRBJ1-3,NA,TGCGCCAGCAGCCAAGGGGGCGGGTACCCGTCTGGAAACACCATATATTTT,CASSQGGGYPSGNTIYF
TRBV6-2/TRBV6-3,many,TRBJ2-3,TRBD2,TGTGCCAGCAGTTCTAGCGGGGGGGCAGATACGCAGTATTTT,CASSSSGGADTQYF
TRBV28,few,TRBJ1-5,NA,TGTGCCAGCAGTACAGGGATGGGGCAGCCCCAGCATTTT,CASSTGMGQPQHF
TRBV6-5,few,TRBJ2-1,TRBD1,TGTGCCAGCAGACCACCACAGGGGGTGTACAATGAGCAGTTCTTC,CASRPPQGVYNEQFF
TRBV11-2,NA,TRBJ1-1,NA,TGTGCCAGCAGCCCCTGGGGGGGGGCGAACACTGAAGCTTTCTTT,CASSPWGGANTEAFF
TRBV28,few,TRBJ1-2,NA,TGTGCCAGCAGTTTTCGAGGCTACACCTTC,CASSFRGYTF
TRBV28,few,TRBJ1-1,NA,TGTGCCAGCAGTTTAGCGGGGAGTTGGAGGCACACTGAAGCTTTCTTT,CASSLAGSWRHTEAFF
TRBV7-9,few,TRBJ2-5,TRBD1,TGTGCCAGCAGCCTACCTACTCGACAGGGAGAATCCCAAGAGACCCAGTACTTC,CASSLPTRQGESQETQYF
TRBV18,NA,TRBJ1-3,TRBD1,TGTGCCAGCTCACCCTGGACAGGCTTCTCTGGAAACACCATATATTTT,CASSPWTGFSGNTIYF
TRBV7-9,few,TRBJ2-7,NA,TGTGCCGTATCAGGGGAGGCCTACGAGCAGTACTTC,CAVSGEAYEQYF
TRBV7-2,many,TRBJ1-5,TRBD1,TGTGCCAGCAGCTTTGCGTTAGCGGTCGGGCAGGGGGCGACTCAGCCCCAGCATTTT,CASSFALAVGQGATQPQHF
TRBV5-6,few,TRBJ1-2,NA,TGTGCCAGCAGCTTGGAAGCAGGAGACTATGGCTACACCTTC,CASSLEAGDYGYTF
TRBV5-1,few,TRBJ1-2,NA,TGCGCCAGCAGCCTCCCGTCGTCCTATGGCTACACCTTC,CASSLPSSYGYTF
TRBV14,NA,TRBJ2-7,NA,TGTGCCAGCAGCCCGAGGGGCGGAACCTACGAGCAGTACTTC,CASSPRGGTYEQYF
TRBV20-1,many,TRBJ1-5,NA,TGCAGTGCTAGAGATACAGGCTCCGTCAATCAGCCCCAGCATTTT,CSARDTGSVNQPQHF
TRBV5-1,NA,TRBJ2-7,TRBD1,TGCGCCAGCAGCCTGACAGGGGGATTGGTCGAGCAGTACTTC,CASSLTGGLVEQYF
TRBV4-1,many,TRBJ2-3,NA,TGCGCCAGCAGCCGATGGGACGGATCCACAGATACGCAGTATTTT,CASSRWDGSTDTQYF
TRBV6-1,many,TRBJ2-6,NA,TGTGCCAGCAGTACCCAGGGTCGCGGCTCTGGGGCCAACGTCCTGACTTTC,CASSTQGRGSGANVLTF
TRBV20-1,few,TRBJ1-1,NA,TGCAGCCATCTTAAACAGGACTTAATTGCTTTCTTT,CSHLKQDLIAFF
TRBV7-2,NA,TRBJ2-3,NA,TGTGCCAGCAGCGGATACACAGATACGCAGTATTTT,CASSGYTDTQYF
TRBV11-3,few,TRBJ2-7,NA,TGTGCCAGCAGCCCAGGGAGACAAGGCAGGAACGAGCAGTACTTC,CASSPGRQGRNEQYF
TRBV9,NA,TRBJ2-3,TRBD1,TGTGCCAGCAGCGTAGGCCGGACAGGGATTCTAGATACGCAGTATTTT,CASSVGRTGILDTQYF
TRBV3-1,many,TRBJ2-4,TRBD1,TGTGCCAGCAGCCAATGGGACAGGAGCAAAAACATTCAGTACTTC,CASSQWDRSKNIQYF
TRBV18,NA,TRBJ1-1,TRBD1,TGTGCCAGCTCATCCGGACAGGCGGGTAACACTGAAGCTTTCTTT,CASSSGQAGNTEAFF
TRBV12-3/TRBV12-4,NA,TRBJ2-3,NA,TGTGCCGGGTCCCCGGGACTGACTAGCACAGATACGCAGTATTTT,CAGSPGLTSTDTQYF
TRBV10-2,few,TRBJ1-5,NA,TGCGCCAGCGGGGTCGATCAGCCCCAGCATTTT,CASGVDQPQHF
TRBV20-1,few,TRBJ1-1,NA,TGCAGTGCTAGAGATCCAGCGAAGGGGACGAACACTGAAGCTTTCTTT,CSARDPAKGTNTEAFF
TRBV20-1,many,TRBJ1-6,NA,TGCAGTGCTACCGCCAGGGGATCTCATTCACCCCTCCACTTT,CSATARGSHSPLHF
TRBV4-1,many,TRBJ2-7,NA,TGCGCCAGCAGCCAAGAGTCCGACAGTACCTACGAGCAGTACTTC,CASSQESDSTYEQYF
TRBV28,NA,TRBJ2-6,NA,TGTGCCAGCAGTTTCCCTGGGTTCTCTGGGGCCAACGTCCTGACTTTC,CASSFPGFSGANVLTF
TRBV24-1,few,TRBJ1-1,NA,TGTGCCACCAGAGACAGGAGGAACACTGAAGCTTTCTTT,CATRDRRNTEAFF
TRBV6-2/TRBV6-3,few,TRBJ2-7,NA,TGTGCCTCGGGAAACCACGAGCAGTACTTC,CASGNHEQYF
TRBV28,NA,TRBJ1-2,NA,TGTGCCAGCAGGGGCGGGGGGCAGTACTATGGCTACACCTTC,CASRGGGQYYGYTF
TRBV11-2,many,TRBJ1-1,NA,TGTGCCAGCAGCTTACCGGCCAGGATGAACACTGAAGCTTTCTTT,CASSLPARMNTEAFF
TRBV24-1,NA,TRBJ1-1,NA,TGTGCCACCAGTGATTTGCGGGGCCTTGAAGCTTTCTTT,CATSDLRGLEAFF
TRBV7-6,many,TRBJ1-1,NA,TGTGCCAGCAGCTTAGTCCCAGGGGTGGATGGGACTGAAGCTTTCTTT,CASSLVPGVDGTEAFF
TRBV7-9,many,TRBJ2-1,TRBD2,TGTGCCAGCAGCAAGAGCGGGAGGGACCATGAGCAGTTCTTC,CASSKSGRDHEQFF
TRBV6-5,many,TRBJ2-1,NA,TGTGCCAGCAGATACCAAAACGGGGGTAATGAGCAGTTCTTC,CASRYQNGGNEQFF
TRBV29-1,few,TRBJ1-2,NA,TGCAGCGCCGTCTGGCAGGGGTATGGCTACACCTTC,CSAVWQGYGYTF